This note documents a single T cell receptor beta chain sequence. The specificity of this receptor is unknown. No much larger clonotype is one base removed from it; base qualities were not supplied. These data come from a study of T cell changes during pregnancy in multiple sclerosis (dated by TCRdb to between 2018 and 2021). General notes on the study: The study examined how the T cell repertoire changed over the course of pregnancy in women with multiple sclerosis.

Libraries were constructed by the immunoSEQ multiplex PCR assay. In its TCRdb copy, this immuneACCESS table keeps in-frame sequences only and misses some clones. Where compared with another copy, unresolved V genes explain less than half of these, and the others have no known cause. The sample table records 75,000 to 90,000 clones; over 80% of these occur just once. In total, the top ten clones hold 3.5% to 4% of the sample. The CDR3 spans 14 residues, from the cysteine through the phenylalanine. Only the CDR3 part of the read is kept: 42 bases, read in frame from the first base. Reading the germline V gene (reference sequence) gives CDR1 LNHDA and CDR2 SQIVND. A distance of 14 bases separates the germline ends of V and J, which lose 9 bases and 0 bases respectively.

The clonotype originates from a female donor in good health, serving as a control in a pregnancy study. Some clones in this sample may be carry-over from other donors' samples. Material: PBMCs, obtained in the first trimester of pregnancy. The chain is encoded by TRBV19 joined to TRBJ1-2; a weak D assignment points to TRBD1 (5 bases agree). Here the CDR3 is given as CARGGTEANYGYTF. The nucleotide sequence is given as TGTGCCAGAGGAGGGACGGAAGCTAACTATGGCTACACCTTC.